The 22 T cell receptor beta chains presented below share a single source sample, sequenced in a study of regulatory T cells in long-lasting Graves disease. Regarding time point: newly diagnosed GD, antithyroid drugs for less than 3 months. PBMCs provided the RNA from which the TCR library was made. HTBI primers from iRepertoire and Arm-PCR of CDR3 regions yielded the TCR beta libraries. TCRdb re-called the multiplex PCR reads through MiXCR, storing one row per CDR3 protein. The data hold around 250,000 distinct CDR3 sequences, with 20% to 25% observed a single time. The sequencing here drew on peripheral blood mononuclear cells (PBMCs), taken at new diagnosis, from a patient treated with antithyroid drugs. These receptors came from a female donor with Graves disease.

This clonotype was seen at least ten times. The chain combines TRBV3-1 with TRBJ1-1; D gene ambiguous. The CDR3 runs to 13 residues. Trimming removed 6 bases from V and 4 bases from J, with 12 bases in between. Germline V gene lookup returns CDR1 LGHDT and CDR2 YNNKEL (reference sequence). CDR3 DNA: TGTGCCAGCAGGGGTGCTGGCATCACTGAAGCTTTCTTT. This translates into CASRGAGITEAFF.

This clonotype was counted ten times or more. The chain couples TRBV9 to TRBJ1-2; 9 positions agree with TRBD1. The germline CDR1 and CDR2 sequences are SGDLS and YYNGEE. The CDR3 has 14 residues. Losses at the gene ends were 3 bases for V and 7 bases for J; bases not matched to a gene: 7. The CDR3 reads CASSGRDRASGYTF. CDR3 in DNA: TGTGCCAGCAGCGGACGGGACAGGGCGTCTGGCTACACCTTC.

This clonotype was recorded at least ten times. V is TRBV18 and J is TRBJ1-2; 7 bases map to TRBD1. V gave up 6 bases and J gave up 6 bases; unmatched junction bases: 10. Germline CDR1 and CDR2: KGHSH and LQKENI. The length of the CDR3 is 14 residues. The DNA for the CDR3 is TGTGCCAGCTCTCAGGAAAGGGGGCTCGATGGCTACACCTTC. Encoded protein: CASSQERGLDGYTF.

This clonotype was recorded many times. This chain links TRBV6-5 with TRBJ2-1; unclear D gene. The CDR3 extends over 13 amino acids. Looked up from germline, CDR1 is MNHEY and CDR2 is SVGAGI. Trimming cost V 3 bases and J 6 bases, with 9 bases left between them. This CDR3 is CASSYGGSNEQFF. The CDR3 DNA is TGTGCCAGCAGTTATGGTGGGTCCAATGAGCAGTTCTTC.

This clonotype was recorded at least ten times. The J gene is TRBJ1-2, the V gene TRBV16; tentative D call: TRBD1 (5 bases). Trimming removed 2 bases at V and 4 bases at J, with 5 bases between. The CDR3 sequence is 12 residues long. The germline V gene has CDR1 KGHSY and CDR2 FQNENV. The CDR3 is CASSQDSYGYTF. The CDR3 bases are TGTGCCAGCAGCCAAGACAGCTATGGCTACACCTTC.

The sample holds many counts of this clonotype. The J gene is TRBJ2-7, the V gene TRBV2; TRBD1 agrees at 7 bases. This CDR3 region has 14 residues. V shed 6 bases and J 3 bases; nucleotides not matched to a gene: 8. Germline V gene data show CDR1 as SNHLY and CDR2 as FYNNEI. The CDR3 loop is CASRTGLVGYEQYF. The CDR3 DNA reads TGTGCCAGCAGGACAGGGCTTGTAGGCTACGAGCAGTACTTC.

This clonotype was detected many times. The rearrangement uses TRBV5-1 and TRBJ2-5, with a tentative D call TRBD1 (5 bases). The CDR3 runs to 14 residues. Germline-derived CDR1 and CDR2 are SGHRS and YFSETQ. The V end was cut by 4 bases, the J end by 5 bases, with 15 bases between. CDR3 bases: TGCGCCAGCAGCACCCCTAGGGGAATTGAGACCCAGTACTTC. Amino acid sequence: CASSTPRGIETQYF.

V usage is TRBV5-4 and J usage is TRBJ2-2, with TRBD2 identical over 9 bases. V was pared by 4 bases and J by 6 bases, with 4 bases of the junction left unmatched. The germline CDR1 and CDR2 sequences are SGHNT and YYREEE (reference sequence). This CDR3 spans 14 amino acids. The CDR3 region is CASSRTSVSGELFF. The CDR3 nucleotides are TGTGCCAGCAGCCGGACTAGCGTCTCCGGGGAGCTGTTTTTT.

This clonotype was observed many times. The V and J genes are TRBV6-1 and TRBJ2-3; 7 nucleotides match TRBD1. CDR3 size: 14 residues. Germline assignment: CDR1 MNHNS and CDR2 SASEGT. V shed 6 bases, J shed 4 bases, and the junction held 7 bases outside the gene matches. DNA for the CDR3: TGTGCCAGCAGAAGAGAGGGGGCCGCAGATACGCAGTATTTT. Amino acids: CASRREGAADTQYF.

This clonotype was seen a handful of times. This may stem from a read error, because a much larger clone lies one nucleotide away. The J gene is TRBJ2-1, the V gene TRBV20-1; D is possibly TRBD1 (6 bases). V was clipped by 6 bases and J by 10 bases, with 19 bases between them. CDR1 is DFQATT, CDR2 SNEGSKA, per germline (reference sequence). CDR3 size: 13 residues. The CDR3 nucleotides are TGCAGTGCCGACAAACAGGGTTTGGCGGAGCAGTTCTTC. This translates into CSADKQGLAEQFF.

This clonotype was observed many times. V is TRBV20-1 and J is TRBJ1-4; 8 nucleotides agree with TRBD1. Germline CDR1 reads DFQATT; CDR2 reads SNEGSKA (reference sequence). CDR3 length: 14 amino acids. J was trimmed by 5 bases and V by 3 bases; bases with no gene match: 5. For the CDR3, the DNA is TGCAGTGCTAGGGACAGGGTCGTCAATGAAAAACTGTTTTTT. Its protein is CSARDRVVNEKLFF.

J is TRBJ2-5 and V is TRBV14, with D unresolved. Germline V lookup: CDR1 SGHDN, CDR2 FVKESK. The CDR3 consists of 12 residues. Trimming shortened V by 1 base and J by 5 bases, and 5 bases separated the two germline ends. This CDR3 is CASSQGLETQYF. The CDR3 DNA reads TGTGCCAGCAGCCAAGGACTTGAGACCCAGTACTTC. The full variable domain, its missing parts supplied by reference TRBV14 and TRBJ2-5, is EAGVTQFPSHSVIEKGQTVTLRCDPISGHDNLYWYRRVMGKEIKFLLHFVKESKQDESGMPNNRFLAERTGGTYSTLKVQPAELEDSGVYFCASSQGLETQYFGPGTRLLVL.

This clonotype was seen only a few times. It is likely a read error, because the conserved phenylalanine at the end of the CDR3 is missing. The chain couples TRBV28 to TRBJ2-5; TRBD2 agrees at 7 bases. CDR1 is MDHEN and CDR2 is SYDVKM in the germline V gene. V lost 4 bases and J lost 2; bases outside the gene matches: 1. The CDR3 extends over 13 amino acids. The CDR3 region has the DNA TGTGCCAGCAGTTACGGGGGGCAAGAGACCCAGTACCTC. Encoded protein: CASSYGGQETQYL.

This clonotype was recorded at least ten times. V gene TRBV5-1 combines with J gene TRBJ2-1; weak D call: TRBD2 (6 bases). V lost 1 base and J 4 bases, leaving 12 bases between the germline ends. Per the germline V gene, CDR1 is SGHRS and CDR2 is YFSETQ. CDR3 size: 15 residues. This CDR3 is CASSLPRDVYNEQFF. The CDR3 coding sequence is TGCGCCAGCAGCTTGCCGCGGGATGTTTACAATGAGCAGTTCTTC. Full variable domain (missing parts from reference TRBV5-1 and TRBJ2-1): KAGVTQTPRYLIKTRGQQVTLSCSPISGHRSVSWYQQTPGQGLQFLFEYFSETQRNKGNFPGRFSGRQFSNSRSEMNVSTLELGDSALYLCASSLPRDVYNEQFFGPGTRLTVL.

There are many counts of this clonotype. The rearrangement uses TRBV20-1 and TRBJ2-4, with 7 bases lining up with TRBD1. This CDR3 is 16 amino acids long. V shed 3 bases and J 1 base; nucleotides not matched to a gene: 9. CDR1 is DFQATT and CDR2 is SNEGSKA in the germline V gene (reference sequence). CDR3 residues: CSARGQIVSAKNIQYF. For the CDR3, the DNA is TGCAGTGCTAGGGGACAGATTGTTAGTGCCAAAAACATTCAGTACTTC.

The genes are TRBV12-5 and TRBJ1-1; D not resolved. The germline V gene encodes CDR1 LGHNT and CDR2 FRNRAP. Trimming took off 2 bases at V and 0 bases at J, with 10 bases between the two ends. The length of the CDR3 is 15 residues. The chain's CDR3 is CASGLRGTMNTEAFF. DNA for the CDR3: TGTGCTAGTGGTTTGCGGGGTACCATGAACACTGAAGCTTTCTTT.

The rearrangement uses TRBV20-1 and TRBJ2-7; perhaps D is TRBD1 or TRBD2 (6 bases each). V lost 4 bases, J lost 5 bases, and 18 bases lay in between. CDR1 is DFQATT and CDR2 is SNEGSKA in the germline V gene (reference sequence). The CDR3 contains 14 residues. CDR3 coding DNA: TGCAGTGCTAAGGCCAGGTCGGGGGCGAACGAGCAGTACTTC. Protein sequence: CSAKARSGANEQYF.

This clonotype was counted at least ten times. This chain joins TRBV2 and TRBJ2-3; TRBD2 agrees at 10 bases. V dropped 3 bases and J dropped 6; count of bases not matched to a gene: 12. The germline V gene has CDR1 SNHLY and CDR2 FYNNEI. The CDR3 runs to 17 residues. The CDR3 nucleotides read TGTGCCAGCAGTGACCCGAGCGGGAGGGCCGTTCCCGATACGCAGTATTTT. Residues: CASSDPSGRAVPDTQYF.

A remark on this clonotype: It differs at one base from a far larger clone, so likely a read error. This chain links TRBV11-2 with TRBJ2-1, with TRBD2 identical over 9 bases. After removal of 5 bases from V and 5 bases from J, the junction contained 4 bases not matched to a gene. In germline, CDR1 is SGHAT, CDR2 FQNNGV. The CDR3 extends over 14 amino acids. For the CDR3, the DNA is TGTGCCAGCAGCCCGGGACTAGCCCACAATGAGCAGTTCTTC. Protein product: CASSPGLAHNEQFF.

On this clonotype: This may stem from a read error, because a much larger clone lies one nucleotide away. V usage is TRBV24-1 and J usage is TRBJ2-5, with D hard to call. The germline V gene has CDR1 KGHDR and CDR2 SFDVKD. There are 15 residues in the CDR3. CDR3 sequence reads: CATSDSWPRVETQHF. CDR3 bases: TGTGCCACCAGTGATTCGTGGCCCCGGGTAGAGACCCAGCACTTC.

This clonotype was detected many times. The rearrangement joins TRBV28 to TRBJ1-2; D not certain. Trimming stripped 3 bases from V and 7 bases from J, with 9 bases between. Germline V lookup: CDR1 MDHEN, CDR2 SYDVKM. The CDR3 covers 12 residues. The DNA of the CDR3 is TGTGCCAGCAGTTTGAGGATGGCTGGCTACACCTTC. It is translated as CASSLRMAGYTF.

This clonotype has ten or more counts. This chain links TRBV11-3 with TRBJ2-3; weak D call: TRBD1 (6 bases). V dropped 2 bases and J dropped 2 bases, with 11 bases sitting between them. Per the germline V gene, CDR1 is SGHNT and CDR2 is YENEEA. The length of the CDR3 is 15 residues. CDR3 nucleotides: TGTGCCAGCAGCTTATCAGGGGATCCCACAGATACGCAGTATTTT. Amino acid sequence: CASSLSGDPTDTQYF.